Listed below are T cell receptor beta chains from one sample, sequenced in a study of cytomegalovirus exposure and HLA in healthy donors. The protocol was immunoSEQ multiplex PCR, while the TCRdb copy is restricted to in-frame clones and leaves out a portion. The repertoire holds tens of thousands of clones, with 50% to 75% as singletons. What was sequenced was PBMCs. The origin of the receptors is a man aged 25 to 40 in good health and CMV-seronegative. Both conserved end residues are part of each CDR3. The D gene is left open where the match is weak. Only some rows state a clone size, as once, few, many or a class for expanded clones.

V,D,J,size,DNA,CDR3
TRBV5-1,.,TRBJ2-1,few,TGCGCCAGCAGCACCGGGGAGCGGTTGACCAATGAGCAGTTCTTC,CASSTGERLTNEQFF
TRBV18,TRBD1,TRBJ1-2,.,TGTGCCAGCTCCCCGACGGGACAGGGTTTAGGAGGCTATGGCTACACCTTC,CASSPTGQGLGGYGYTF
TRBV27,TRBD1,TRBJ2-3,.,TGTGCCAGCAGTGTAGACAGGGGGACAGATACGCAGTATTTT,CASSVDRGTDTQYF
TRBV11-1,TRBD1,TRBJ1-1,.,TGTGCCAGCAGCCATAGGGACAGTAAAGCTTTCTTT,CASSHRDSKAFF
TRBV5-1,.,TRBJ2-7,few,TGCGCCAGCAGCTCCGGCCTAGCCTTTTCCTACGAGCAGTACTTC,CASSSGLAFSYEQYF
TRBV7-2,.,TRBJ2-5,once,TGTGCCAGCAGCTTGGCCAGGGGAACAGAGACCCAGTACTTC,CASSLARGTETQYF
TRBV5-6,.,TRBJ2-3,.,TGTGCCAGCAGCTTGCCTAGCAGGTATACGCAGTATTTT,CASSLPSRYTQYF
TRBV4-3,TRBD2,TRBJ2-3,.,TGCGCCAGCAGCCATCTCGGGACCGGGACTAGCGGGGCGGGGGATACGCAGTATTTT,CASSHLGTGTSGAGDTQYF
TRBV5-4,TRBD2,TRBJ2-5,few,TGTGCCAGCAGCTACCCCGGGACTAGAAAAGAGACCCAGTACTTC,CASSYPGTRKETQYF
TRBV9,.,TRBJ2-1,.,TGTGCCAGCAGCGTAGCACCCATGAGGGAGGTTCTAAATGAGCAGTTCTTC,CASSVAPMREVLNEQFF
TRBV29-1,TRBD2,TRBJ2-7,.,TGCAGCGTTGGTGGCGGGCGGGAGGGCGGCTACGAGCAGTACTTC,CSVGGGREGGYEQYF
TRBV30,TRBD1,TRBJ1-5,.,TGTGCCTGGAGTGAAAATAGGGGGCGCGGAATAGGGCAGCCCCAGCATTTT,CAWSENRGRGIGQPQHF
TRBV10-3,TRBD2,TRBJ2-1,few,TGTGCCATCAGGAATAGCGGGGGCCCGGTTGTTGAGCAGTTCTTC,CAIRNSGGPVVEQFF
TRBV19,TRBD1,TRBJ2-6,.,TGTGCCAGTAGTAGACAGGGATCTGGGGCCAACGTCCTGACTTTC,CASSRQGSGANVLTF
TRBV18,TRBD1,TRBJ1-2,.,TGTGCCAGCTCACCAATTGACAGGGACCACTATGGCTACACCTTC,CASSPIDRDHYGYTF
TRBV6-4,.,TRBJ2-1,.,TGTGCCAGCAGTGAAGGATCCAGCGACTACAATGAGCAGTTCTTC,CASSEGSSDYNEQFF